A single sample is the source of the 2 T cell receptor beta chains below, sequenced in a study of T cell repertoires in cytomegalovirus infection. TCRdb ran MiXCR on the reads and lists one entry per CDR3 protein. The data hold 140,000 to 150,000 distinct CDR3 sequences, with 30% to 40% observed a single time. These receptors have no known antigen. The sequencing here drew on CD8+ T cells from cultured PBMCs, taken from culture after CMV antigen stimulation. The source is a human donor in good health (CMV status not recorded). Some clones in this sample may be carry-over from other donors' samples.

This chain joins TRBV7-9 and TRBJ1-2; no definite D call. The CDR3 consists of 15 residues. Trimming stripped 3 bases from V and 5 bases from J, with 16 bases between. Germline V CDR1 and CDR2: SEHNR, FQNEAQ (reference sequence). CDR3 region: CASSFIQSRVYGYTF. CDR3 nucleotide sequence: TGTGCCAGCAGCTTCATTCAGAGTCGGGTATATGGCTACACCTTC.

In DNA, the CDR3 is TGTGCCAGCAGCTTAGTCAGGCCAGAATATGGCTACACCTTC. It translates to CASSLVRPEYGYTF. This chain uses TRBV7-8 with TRBJ1-2, with no clear D. The germline CDR1 and CDR2 sequences are SGHVS and FQNEAQ. The CDR3 sequence is 14 residues long. V was shortened by 1 base and J by 5 bases, with 11 bases between the two germline ends.